The present T cell receptor (beta chain) was sequenced within a study of a mutant IDH1 vaccine in newly diagnosed glioma. Study in general: The sex distribution of treated patients was roughly 62% male and about 38% female, with a mean age of 40.4 years. Receipt of radiotherapy, temozolomide, or both preceded the study, and most received both.

Some clones are missing from TCRdb's copy, which holds only in-frame ones; the method was immunoSEQ multiplex PCR. The sample lists 60,000 to 75,000 clones, around 80% occurring once. Study-wide points: A vaccine-induced immune response developed in roughly 93% of the patients.

With regard to this clone: As yet, its antigen is unknown.

CDR3 length: 13 amino acids. Per germline, CDR1 MGHRA and CDR2 YSYEKL. The V gene lost 3 bases and the J gene lost 6 bases, with 11 bases spanning the gap. Time point meaning: week 11, during vaccination. Topical imiquimod was applied with each vaccine dose, which held 300 ug of mutant IDH1 20-mer peptide. Donor tumors were new WHO grade 3 or 4 IDH1-mutant, ATRX-lost astrocytomas. The chain links TRBV4-1 to TRBJ1-2; D ambiguous. This receptor was taken from a man under 40 with glioma. The sample consisted of PBMCs, taken from a glioma patient whose treatment included an IDH1 peptide vaccine. CDR3 region: CASSHETPHGYTF. The CDR3 nucleotides read TGCGCCAGCAGCCACGAGACCCCCCATGGCTACACCTTC.